This TCR beta chain appears in the sequencing data of a study of graft-versus-host responses after intestinal transplantation (dated by TCRdb to about 2021). Describing the broader study: Multivisceral, liver-intestinal, or isolated intestinal transplants were received by the recipients. A peak of at least 4% donor T cells among recipient peripheral blood mononuclear cells was the definition used for donor T cell macrochimerism. Graft-versus-host and host-versus-graft alloreactive T cell clones were tracked in the graft, circulation and bone marrow after intestinal transplantation using bulk TCR-beta CDR3 sequencing. A cohort of about 25 intestinal transplant recipients, including one retransplant, was enrolled, and a few patients lacking pretransplant specimens were excluded. Rather than going through the commercial service, samples from a few later patients were sequenced in-house on an Illumina MiSeq and processed with MiXCR. Alloreactive clones were identified by sequencing pre-transplant mixed lymphocyte reaction products and comparing these products with unstimulated pre-transplant donor and recipient T cells. Every recipient was given anti-thymocyte globulin induction, then maintenance tacrolimus and steroids for roughly 3 years.

The germline V gene (reference sequence) supplies CDR1 LNHNV and CDR2 YYDKDF. The CDR3 starts with the cysteine, ends with the phenylalanine, and has 12 residues. Kept here is only the CDR3 DNA, which spans 36 bases and is read in frame from base 1. Trimming at the junction amounts to 0 bases on V and 4 bases on J, and the germline ends lie 3 bases apart. Blood samples were collected up to 4 times in the first month after transplant and then at least monthly when available. Worth noting for this clone: This clone's antigen is unknown. Per-nucleotide qualities are absent, and no much larger clonotype sits a single base away.

Receptor libraries were prepared by the immunoSEQ multiplex PCR assay. For most patients, genomic DNA was subjected to high-throughput TCR-beta CDR3 sequencing by Adaptive Biotechnologies. In the authors' own workflow: TCR sequencing data were retrieved from Adaptive's ImmunoSEQ software for 18 patients, whereas a few other patients were processed with MiXCR and VDJtools. Because the origin of CDR3 nucleotide sequences shared between donor and recipient could not be assigned, those sequences were removed. To count as alloreactive, a clone needed at least 2-fold expansion over unstimulated cells and a minimum CFSE-low frequency of 0.002% (template counts) or 0.001% (read counts). Mappable clones were those detected in sequenced pre-transplant spleen, lymph node, or MLR CFSE-low populations of the donor or recipient. The cumulative frequency of alloreactive clones was calculated as a percentage of all sequences, weighted by copy number. TCRdb took this table from immuneACCESS and kept in-frame rearrangements with V and J called. Such tables lack part of the clones; where checked against another copy, unresolved V genes explain under half of the gap, and the rest is unexplained. V and J calls and clone size are those listed in that table; D and trimming were worked out from the DNA. The sample has roughly 38,000 clones on record, about 94% of them singletons. Of the sample, 0.75% to 0.9% falls within the top ten clones.

The full study reports these points: Peak levels of circulating GvH clones were associated with declines in HvG clones early after transplant. GvH clones were detected in recipient bone marrow, and some appeared earlier in ileal mucosa or blood, consistent with an intestinal mucosal origin. In the allografts of patients with donor T cell macrochimerism, GvH to HvG T cell clonal ratios were high. The relatively low number and heterogeneity of intestinal transplant patients limited the conclusions.

The chain is assembled from TRBV15 and TRBJ2-5; confidence is insufficient to name the D gene. This specimen was PBMCs, taken 16 days after intestinal transplant. The clonotype originates from a human patient who received an intestinal transplant, so some T cells may come from the graft donor. CDR3 protein: CATSRDRETQYF. The nucleotide sequence reads TGTGCCACCAGCAGAGATCGAGAGACCCAGTACTTC.